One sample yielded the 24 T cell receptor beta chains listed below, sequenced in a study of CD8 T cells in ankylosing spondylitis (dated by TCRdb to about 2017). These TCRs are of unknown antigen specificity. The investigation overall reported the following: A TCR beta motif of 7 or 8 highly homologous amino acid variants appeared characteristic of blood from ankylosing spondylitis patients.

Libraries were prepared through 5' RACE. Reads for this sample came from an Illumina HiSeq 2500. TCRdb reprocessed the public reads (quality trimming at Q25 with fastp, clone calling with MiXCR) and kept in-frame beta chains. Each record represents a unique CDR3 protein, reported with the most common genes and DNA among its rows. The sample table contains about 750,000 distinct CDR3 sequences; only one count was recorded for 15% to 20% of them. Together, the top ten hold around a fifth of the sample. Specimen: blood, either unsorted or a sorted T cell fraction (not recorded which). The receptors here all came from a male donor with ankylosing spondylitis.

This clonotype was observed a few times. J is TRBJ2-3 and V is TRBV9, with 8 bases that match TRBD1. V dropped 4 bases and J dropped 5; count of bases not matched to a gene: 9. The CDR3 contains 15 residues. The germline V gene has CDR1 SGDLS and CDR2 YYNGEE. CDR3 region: CASSSRTGSKDTQYF. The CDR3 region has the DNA TGTGCCAGCAGCTCCCGGACAGGGAGTAAAGATACGCAGTATTTT.

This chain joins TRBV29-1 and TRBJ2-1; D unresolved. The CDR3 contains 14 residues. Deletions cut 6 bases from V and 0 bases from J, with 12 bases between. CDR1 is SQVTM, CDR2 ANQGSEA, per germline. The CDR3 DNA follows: TGCAGCGTCCCAGACTTACGCTCCTACAATGAGCAGTTCTTC. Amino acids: CSVPDLRSYNEQFF.

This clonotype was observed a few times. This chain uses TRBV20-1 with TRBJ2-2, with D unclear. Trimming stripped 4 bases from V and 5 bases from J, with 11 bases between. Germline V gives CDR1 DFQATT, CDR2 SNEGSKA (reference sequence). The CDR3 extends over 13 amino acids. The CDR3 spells CSAMHGPTGELFF. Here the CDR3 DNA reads TGCAGTGCTATGCACGGGCCGACCGGGGAGCTGTTTTTT.

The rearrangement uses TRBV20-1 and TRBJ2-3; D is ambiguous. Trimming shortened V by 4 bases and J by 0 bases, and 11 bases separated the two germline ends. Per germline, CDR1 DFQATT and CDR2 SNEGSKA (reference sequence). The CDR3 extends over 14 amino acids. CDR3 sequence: CSATGGESTDTQYF. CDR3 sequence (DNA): TGCAGTGCTACAGGCGGCGAAAGCACAGATACGCAGTATTTT.

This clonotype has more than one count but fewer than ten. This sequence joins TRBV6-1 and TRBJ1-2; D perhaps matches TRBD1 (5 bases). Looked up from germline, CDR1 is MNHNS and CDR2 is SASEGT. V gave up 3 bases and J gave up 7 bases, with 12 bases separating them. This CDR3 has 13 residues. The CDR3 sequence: CASSDGTRRGYTF. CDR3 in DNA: TGTGCCAGCAGTGATGGGACCCGTCGTGGCTACACCTTC.

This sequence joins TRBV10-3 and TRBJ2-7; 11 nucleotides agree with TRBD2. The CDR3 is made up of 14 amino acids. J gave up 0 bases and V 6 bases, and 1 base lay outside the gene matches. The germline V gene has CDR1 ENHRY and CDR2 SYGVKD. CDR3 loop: CAISTSGSSYEQYF. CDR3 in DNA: TGTGCCATCAGCACTAGCGGGAGCTCCTACGAGCAGTACTTC.

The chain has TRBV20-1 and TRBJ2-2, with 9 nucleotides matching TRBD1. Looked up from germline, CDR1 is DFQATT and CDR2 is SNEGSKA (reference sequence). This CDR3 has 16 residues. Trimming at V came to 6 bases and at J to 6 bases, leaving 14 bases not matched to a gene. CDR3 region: CSARSGGTGLPGELFF. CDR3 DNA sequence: TGCAGTGCCAGGAGCGGCGGGACAGGGCTCCCCGGGGAGCTGTTTTTT.

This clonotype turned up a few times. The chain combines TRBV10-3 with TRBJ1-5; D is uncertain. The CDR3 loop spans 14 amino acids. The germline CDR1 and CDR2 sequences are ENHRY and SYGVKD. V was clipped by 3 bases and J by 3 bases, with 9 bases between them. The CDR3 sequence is CAISEGGVNQPQHF. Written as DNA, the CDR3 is TGTGCCATCAGTGAAGGTGGCGTCAATCAGCCCCAGCATTTT.

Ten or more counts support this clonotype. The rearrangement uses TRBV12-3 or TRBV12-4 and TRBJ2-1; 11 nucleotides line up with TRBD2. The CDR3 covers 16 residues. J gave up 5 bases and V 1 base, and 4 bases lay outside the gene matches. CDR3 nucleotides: TGTGCCAGCAGTTTAGGGCTAGCGGGAGGCCACAATGAGCAGTTCTTC. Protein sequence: CASSLGLAGGHNEQFF.

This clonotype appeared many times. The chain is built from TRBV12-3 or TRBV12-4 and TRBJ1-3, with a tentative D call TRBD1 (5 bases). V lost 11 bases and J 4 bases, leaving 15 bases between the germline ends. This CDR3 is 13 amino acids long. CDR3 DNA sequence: TGTGCCTCCGGGGGTCTAGAAGGAAACACCATATATTTT. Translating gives CASGGLEGNTIYF.

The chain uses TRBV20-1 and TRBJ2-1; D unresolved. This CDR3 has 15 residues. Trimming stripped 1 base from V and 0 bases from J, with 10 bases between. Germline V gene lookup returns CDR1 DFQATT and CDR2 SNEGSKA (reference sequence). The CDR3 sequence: CSARAKGFSYNEQFF. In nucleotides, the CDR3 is TGCAGTGCTAGAGCGAAGGGCTTCTCCTACAATGAGCAGTTCTTC.

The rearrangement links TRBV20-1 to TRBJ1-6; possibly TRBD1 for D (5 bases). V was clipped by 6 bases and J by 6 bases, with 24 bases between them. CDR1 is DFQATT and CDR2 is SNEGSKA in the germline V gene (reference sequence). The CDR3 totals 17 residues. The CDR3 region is CSAAPGRGNLGNSPLHF. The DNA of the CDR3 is TGCAGTGCGGCCCCGGGACGCGGGAACCTGGGTAATTCACCCCTCCACTTT.

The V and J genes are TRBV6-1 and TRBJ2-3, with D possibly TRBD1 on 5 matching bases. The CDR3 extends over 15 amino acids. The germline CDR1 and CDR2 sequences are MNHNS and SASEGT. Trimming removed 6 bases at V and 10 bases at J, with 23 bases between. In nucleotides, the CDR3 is TGTGCCAGCAGCGACAGCACACGACCGGGCGGCTCGCAGTATTTT. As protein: CASSDSTRPGGSQYF.

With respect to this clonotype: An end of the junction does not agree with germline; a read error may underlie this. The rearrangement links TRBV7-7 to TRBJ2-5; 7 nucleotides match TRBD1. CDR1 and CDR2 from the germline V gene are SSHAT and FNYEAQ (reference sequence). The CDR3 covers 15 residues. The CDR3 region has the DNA TGTGCTAGCAGCAACTACGGCGGACAGGCGGAGACCCAGTACTTC. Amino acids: CASSNYGGQAETQYF.

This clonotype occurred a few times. This CDR3 reads CASSLSQGREQYF. The CDR3 DNA sequence: TGTGCCAGCAGCCTCAGTCAGGGCCGCGAGCAGTACTTC. The V call is TRBV3-1, the J call TRBJ2-7, with D perhaps TRBD1 (5 bases). Germline assignment: CDR1 LGHDT and CDR2 YNNKEL (reference sequence). V shed 4 bases and J shed 6 bases, with 13 bases lying between them. The CDR3 has 13 residues.

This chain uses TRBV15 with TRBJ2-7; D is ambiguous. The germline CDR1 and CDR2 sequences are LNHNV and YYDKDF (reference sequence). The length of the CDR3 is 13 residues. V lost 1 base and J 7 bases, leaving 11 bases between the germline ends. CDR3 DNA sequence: TGTGCCACCAGCAGAGGTGTAGGGTATGAGCAGTACTTC. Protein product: CATSRGVGYEQYF.

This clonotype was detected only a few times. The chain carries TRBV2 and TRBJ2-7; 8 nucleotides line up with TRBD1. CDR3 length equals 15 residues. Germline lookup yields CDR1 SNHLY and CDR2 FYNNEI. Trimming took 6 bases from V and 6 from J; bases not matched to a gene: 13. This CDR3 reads CASRGLRTGLIEQYF. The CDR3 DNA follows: TGTGCCAGCAGGGGACTTCGGACAGGGCTCATCGAGCAGTACTTC.

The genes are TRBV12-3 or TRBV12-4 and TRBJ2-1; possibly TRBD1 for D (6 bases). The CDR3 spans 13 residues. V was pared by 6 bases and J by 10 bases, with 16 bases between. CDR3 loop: CASRDSLSREQFF. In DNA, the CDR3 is TGTGCCAGCAGGGACAGTCTCTCACGCGAGCAGTTCTTC.

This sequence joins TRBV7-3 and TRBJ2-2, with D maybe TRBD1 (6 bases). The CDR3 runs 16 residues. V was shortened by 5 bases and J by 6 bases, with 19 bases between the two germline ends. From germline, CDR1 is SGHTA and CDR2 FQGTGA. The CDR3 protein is CASSGGQLVGPGELFF. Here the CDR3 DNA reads TGTGCCAGCAGCGGAGGACAGTTGGTGGGCCCCGGGGAGCTGTTTTTT.

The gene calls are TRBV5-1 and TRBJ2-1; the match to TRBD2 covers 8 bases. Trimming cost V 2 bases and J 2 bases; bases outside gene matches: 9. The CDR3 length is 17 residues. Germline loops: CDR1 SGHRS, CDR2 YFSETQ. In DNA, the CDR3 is TGCGCCAGCAGCTTACCCCCAGCGGGGGCCACCTACAATGAGCAGTTCTTC. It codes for CASSLPPAGATYNEQFF.

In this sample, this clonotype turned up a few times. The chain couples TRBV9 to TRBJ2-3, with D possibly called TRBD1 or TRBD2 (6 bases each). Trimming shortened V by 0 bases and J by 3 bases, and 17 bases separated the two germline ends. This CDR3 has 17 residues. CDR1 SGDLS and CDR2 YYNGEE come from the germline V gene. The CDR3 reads CASSVEGGALHTDTQYF. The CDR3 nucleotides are TGTGCCAGCAGCGTAGAGGGGGGAGCTCTCCATACAGATACGCAGTATTTT.

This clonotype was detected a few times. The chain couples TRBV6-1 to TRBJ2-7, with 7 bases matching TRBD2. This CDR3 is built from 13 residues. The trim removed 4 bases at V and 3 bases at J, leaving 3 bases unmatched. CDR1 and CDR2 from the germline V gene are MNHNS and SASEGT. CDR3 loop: CASSGTRFYEQYF. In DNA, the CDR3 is TGTGCCAGCAGTGGGACTAGATTCTACGAGCAGTACTTC.

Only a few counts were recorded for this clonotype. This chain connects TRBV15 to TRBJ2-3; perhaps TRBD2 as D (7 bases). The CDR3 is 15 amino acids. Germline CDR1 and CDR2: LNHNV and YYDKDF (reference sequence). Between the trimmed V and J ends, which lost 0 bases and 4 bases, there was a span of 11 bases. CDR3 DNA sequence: TGTGCCACCAGCAGAGAAAGGGGGGGTTCAGATACGCAGTATTTT. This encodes CATSRERGGSDTQYF.

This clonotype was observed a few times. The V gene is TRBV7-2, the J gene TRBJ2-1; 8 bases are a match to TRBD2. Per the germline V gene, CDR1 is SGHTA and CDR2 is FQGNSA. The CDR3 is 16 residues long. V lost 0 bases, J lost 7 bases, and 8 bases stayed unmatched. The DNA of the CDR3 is TGTGCCAGCAGCTTAGCGGGGCGGGAGGAGTTAAATGAGCAGTTCTTC. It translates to CASSLAGREELNEQFF. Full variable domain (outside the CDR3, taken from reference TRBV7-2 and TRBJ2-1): GAGVSQSPSNKVTEKGKDVELRCDPISGHTALYWYRQSLGQGLEFLIYFQGNSAPDKSGLPSDRFSAERTGGSVSTLTIQRTQQEDSAVYLCASSLAGREELNEQFFGPGTRLTVL.